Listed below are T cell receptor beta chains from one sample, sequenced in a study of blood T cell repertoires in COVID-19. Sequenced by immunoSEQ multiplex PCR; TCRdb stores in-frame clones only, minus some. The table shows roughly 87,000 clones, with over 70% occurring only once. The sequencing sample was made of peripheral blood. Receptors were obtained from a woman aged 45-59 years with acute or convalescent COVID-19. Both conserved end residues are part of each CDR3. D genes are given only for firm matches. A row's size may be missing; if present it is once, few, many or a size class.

CDR3 DNA: TGTGCCGGCAGTTCGCGGACAGGGGGACAGCCCCAGCATTTT; CDR3 protein: CAGSSRTGGQPQHF; V gene: TRBV28; J gene: TRBJ1-5; D gene: TRBD1; clone size: -
CDR3 DNA: TGTGCCAGCAGCGAACAGGGTATCCGTACAACTAATGAAAAACTGTTTTTT; CDR3 protein: CASSEQGIRTTNEKLFF; V gene: TRBV13; J gene: TRBJ1-4; D gene: -; clone size: -
CDR3 DNA: TGTGCCAGCAGCTTAGCCAGGGGGCTAATGAACACTGAAGCTTTCTTT; CDR3 protein: CASSLARGLMNTEAFF; V gene: TRBV7-8; J gene: TRBJ1-1; D gene: TRBD1; clone size: -
CDR3 DNA: TGTGCCAGCAGCATTGGAGAAGGCTATGGCTACACCTTC; CDR3 protein: CASSIGEGYGYTF; V gene: TRBV6-5; J gene: TRBJ1-2; D gene: -; clone size: -
CDR3 DNA: TGTGCCAGCAGTTACAGGGGTAATCAGCCCCAGCATTTT; CDR3 protein: CASSYRGNQPQHF; V gene: TRBV6-5; J gene: TRBJ1-5; D gene: -; clone size: -
CDR3 DNA: TGTGCCAGCACCTTTTCGGGGACAGATAATGAAAAACTGTTTTTT; CDR3 protein: CASTFSGTDNEKLFF; V gene: TRBV28; J gene: TRBJ1-4; D gene: TRBD1; clone size: -
CDR3 DNA: TGTGCCAGCAGCCGAGAGGGACTGGATGGCTACACCTTC; CDR3 protein: CASSREGLDGYTF; V gene: TRBV3-1/TRBV3-2; J gene: TRBJ1-2; D gene: -; clone size: -
CDR3 DNA: TGTGCCAGCAGTTCTACAGGGTGGATGGAGACCGGGGAGCTGTTTTTT; CDR3 protein: CASSSTGWMETGELFF; V gene: TRBV27; J gene: TRBJ2-2; D gene: -; clone size: -
CDR3 DNA: TGTGCCAGCAGCCCGCAGGGGATTCGGACTGAAGCTTTCTTT; CDR3 protein: CASSPQGIRTEAFF; V gene: TRBV7-9; J gene: TRBJ1-1; D gene: -; clone size: once
CDR3 DNA: TGTGCCAGCAGGTCTTTAACTGAAGCTTTCTTT; CDR3 protein: CASRSLTEAFF; V gene: TRBV28; J gene: TRBJ1-1; D gene: -; clone size: once
CDR3 DNA: TGTGCCAGCAGTCGTAGCGGATACGAGCAGTACTTC; CDR3 protein: CASSRSGYEQYF; V gene: TRBV6-6; J gene: TRBJ2-7; D gene: -; clone size: few
CDR3 DNA: TGTGCCAGCAGCCAAGGTAGGGGGCGGTACGAGCAGTACTTC; CDR3 protein: CASSQGRGRYEQYF; V gene: TRBV3-1/TRBV3-2; J gene: TRBJ2-7; D gene: TRBD1; clone size: -
CDR3 DNA: TGTGCCATCAGTGATGGGCAGGGGGCCTACGAGCAGTACTTC; CDR3 protein: CAISDGQGAYEQYF; V gene: TRBV10-3; J gene: TRBJ2-7; D gene: TRBD1; clone size: few
CDR3 DNA: TGCGCCAGCAGCCCGGACAGCGGATTCTACAATGAGCAGTTCTTC; CDR3 protein: CASSPDSGFYNEQFF; V gene: TRBV5-1; J gene: TRBJ2-1; D gene: -; clone size: -
CDR3 DNA: TGCGCCAGCAGCCAAGAGAGGGCAGCTAAGAGCTATGGCTACACCTTC; CDR3 protein: CASSQERAAKSYGYTF; V gene: TRBV4-1; J gene: TRBJ1-2; D gene: -; clone size: -
CDR3 DNA: TGTGCCAGCAGTGCCCCCCGGACAGGGATAGACTCTGGAAACACCATATATTTT; CDR3 protein: CASSAPRTGIDSGNTIYF; V gene: TRBV6-4; J gene: TRBJ1-3; D gene: TRBD1; clone size: once
CDR3 DNA: TGTGCCAGCAGCCAGCCAGGGGGCACTGAAGCTTTCTTT; CDR3 protein: CASSQPGGTEAFF; V gene: TRBV3-1/TRBV3-2; J gene: TRBJ1-1; D gene: TRBD1; clone size: few
CDR3 DNA: TGTGCCAGCAGCTTAGGGGGCCGGAGCAATTCACCCCTCCACTTT; CDR3 protein: CASSLGGRSNSPLHF; V gene: TRBV7-8; J gene: TRBJ1-6; D gene: -; clone size: once
CDR3 DNA: TGCGCCAGCAGCCATAATATTGCAGGGCCGAATGAGCAGTTCTTC; CDR3 protein: CASSHNIAGPNEQFF; V gene: TRBV4-1; J gene: TRBJ2-1; D gene: -; clone size: -
CDR3 DNA: TGTGCCAGCAGCTTACACCCGGGGACTGAAGCTTTCTTT; CDR3 protein: CASSLHPGTEAFF; V gene: TRBV7-2; J gene: TRBJ1-1; D gene: -; clone size: few
CDR3 DNA: TGTGCCAGCAGTGTGACTAGCGGGGGCACAGATACGCAGTATTTT; CDR3 protein: CASSVTSGGTDTQYF; V gene: TRBV6-4; J gene: TRBJ2-3; D gene: TRBD2; clone size: -
CDR3 DNA: TGTGCCAGCAGCCAACGCAGGGTAAGCTCCTACGAGCAGTACTTC; CDR3 protein: CASSQRRVSSYEQYF; V gene: TRBV16; J gene: TRBJ2-7; D gene: -; clone size: -
CDR3 DNA: TGTGCCACCAGTGGAGGGTACGGCACTGAAGCTTTCTTT; CDR3 protein: CATSGGYGTEAFF; V gene: TRBV24-1; J gene: TRBJ1-1; D gene: -; clone size: -
CDR3 DNA: TGTGCCAGCAGAAGGGGGGGACAGCCCCAGCATTTT; CDR3 protein: CASRRGGQPQHF; V gene: TRBV27; J gene: TRBJ1-5; D gene: -; clone size: -
CDR3 DNA: TGTGCCAGCAGCGGTACAGGAACCACAGATACGCAGTATTTT; CDR3 protein: CASSGTGTTDTQYF; V gene: TRBV9; J gene: TRBJ2-3; D gene: -; clone size: -
CDR3 DNA: TGTGCCTGCGACGGGGGGACCTATGGCTACACCTTC; CDR3 protein: CACDGGTYGYTF; V gene: TRBV30; J gene: TRBJ1-2; D gene: -; clone size: once
CDR3 DNA: TGTGCCAGCAGCTCAGGGGGCTGGGTCACTGAAGCTTTCTTT; CDR3 protein: CASSSGGWVTEAFF; V gene: TRBV7-2; J gene: TRBJ1-1; D gene: TRBD1; clone size: few
CDR3 DNA: TGCAGCGTTGAAGATCGGGGAAGGTGGGATCAGCCCCAGCATTTT; CDR3 protein: CSVEDRGRWDQPQHF; V gene: TRBV29-1; J gene: TRBJ1-5; D gene: -; clone size: -
CDR3 DNA: TGTGCCAGCAGTTACTCGAGAGAGGAGGCAACCTACGAGCAGTACTTC; CDR3 protein: CASSYSREEATYEQYF; V gene: TRBV6-6; J gene: TRBJ2-7; D gene: -; clone size: -
CDR3 DNA: TGCGCCAGCAGGAACCCGGGACAGGGCTACGAGCAGTACTTC; CDR3 protein: CASRNPGQGYEQYF; V gene: TRBV5-1; J gene: TRBJ2-7; D gene: TRBD1; clone size: -
CDR3 DNA: TGTGCCAGCAAGGCACGGGACAGACCACTCGAGCAGTACTTC; CDR3 protein: CASKARDRPLEQYF; V gene: TRBV27; J gene: TRBJ2-7; D gene: TRBD1; clone size: -
CDR3 DNA: TGCAGCGTTGGGGGCTGGGGTCTAGAGACCCAGTACTTC; CDR3 protein: CSVGGWGLETQYF; V gene: TRBV29-1; J gene: TRBJ2-5; D gene: -; clone size: -
CDR3 DNA: TGTGCCAGCAGCGACTCGCTCAGGGGATGGGCTGAAGCTTTCTTT; CDR3 protein: CASSDSLRGWAEAFF; V gene: TRBV6-2/TRBV6-3; J gene: TRBJ1-1; D gene: -; clone size: -
CDR3 DNA: TGCGCCAGCAGCTTGGGGCTAGCGGGCTCCTACAATGAGCAGTTCTTC; CDR3 protein: CASSLGLAGSYNEQFF; V gene: TRBV5-1; J gene: TRBJ2-1; D gene: TRBD2; clone size: few
CDR3 DNA: TGTGCCAGCAGTGGCAGGGGGCAGACTGAAGCTTTCTTT; CDR3 protein: CASSGRGQTEAFF; V gene: TRBV2; J gene: TRBJ1-1; D gene: TRBD1; clone size: -
CDR3 DNA: TGTGCCAGCAGCCAAGAGCCGTTACGAGGGCAGTACTTC; CDR3 protein: CASSQEPLRGQYF; V gene: TRBV3-1/TRBV3-2; J gene: TRBJ2-7; D gene: -; clone size: -
CDR3 DNA: TGTGCCAGCAGCCAAGATAGGTCAACCGGGACAGGGGGCGAGACCCAGTACTTC; CDR3 protein: CASSQDRSTGTGGETQYF; V gene: TRBV3-1/TRBV3-2; J gene: TRBJ2-5; D gene: TRBD1; clone size: -
CDR3 DNA: TGTGCTAGTGGTTTTGGAGGTTCCACAGATACGCAGTATTTT; CDR3 protein: CASGFGGSTDTQYF; V gene: TRBV12-5; J gene: TRBJ2-3; D gene: -; clone size: -
CDR3 DNA: TGTGCCAGCACCCCGAGGGCCAACACCGGGGAGCTGTTTTTT; CDR3 protein: CASTPRANTGELFF; V gene: TRBV6-5; J gene: TRBJ2-2; D gene: -; clone size: few
CDR3 DNA: TGTGCCAGCAGCTGGGCCATGTGGGGGGGCTACAATGAGCAGTTCTTC; CDR3 protein: CASSWAMWGGYNEQFF; V gene: TRBV28; J gene: TRBJ2-1; D gene: TRBD2; clone size: few
CDR3 DNA: TGTGCCAGTAGTCCAGGGGCTAACTCCTACGAGCAGTACTTC; CDR3 protein: CASSPGANSYEQYF; V gene: TRBV19; J gene: TRBJ2-7; D gene: -; clone size: once
CDR3 DNA: TGTGCCAGCAGTCGGGACACCTATTCACCCCTCCACTTT; CDR3 protein: CASSRDTYSPLHF; V gene: TRBV12-3/TRBV12-4; J gene: TRBJ1-6; D gene: -; clone size: -
CDR3 DNA: TGCAGCGTTGGCGGGACAGGGGGGATTGGAGCTTTCTTT; CDR3 protein: CSVGGTGGIGAFF; V gene: TRBV29-1; J gene: TRBJ1-1; D gene: TRBD1; clone size: -
CDR3 DNA: TGTGCCAGCAGCCGGGACTACAATCAGCCCCAGCATTTT; CDR3 protein: CASSRDYNQPQHF; V gene: TRBV7-2; J gene: TRBJ1-5; D gene: -; clone size: once
CDR3 DNA: TGTGCCAGCAGCCGGGACAGGGCGGGGACTGAAGCTTTCTTT; CDR3 protein: CASSRDRAGTEAFF; V gene: TRBV7-2; J gene: TRBJ1-1; D gene: TRBD1; clone size: few
CDR3 DNA: TGTGCCAGTAGTCCCCGGGGCGGGAGCTCTGGAAACACCATATATTTT; CDR3 protein: CASSPRGGSSGNTIYF; V gene: TRBV19; J gene: TRBJ1-3; D gene: -; clone size: -
CDR3 DNA: TGTGCCAGCACCACGGACAGGGTGGGATCACCCCTCCACTTT; CDR3 protein: CASTTDRVGSPLHF; V gene: TRBV6-5; J gene: TRBJ1-6; D gene: TRBD1; clone size: -
CDR3 DNA: TGTGCCAGCTCACCGGACAGGGGTAAAAAGGCCTATGGCTACACCTTC; CDR3 protein: CASSPDRGKKAYGYTF; V gene: TRBV18; J gene: TRBJ1-2; D gene: TRBD1; clone size: few
CDR3 DNA: TGTGCCAGCACCCTCGGGGGAGGGAACACTGAAGCTTTCTTT; CDR3 protein: CASTLGGGNTEAFF; V gene: TRBV7-2; J gene: TRBJ1-1; D gene: -; clone size: -
CDR3 DNA: TGTGCCAGCAGTGCCAGCGGGGGGAGGTCCAATGAGCAGTTCTTC; CDR3 protein: CASSASGGRSNEQFF; V gene: TRBV7-9; J gene: TRBJ2-1; D gene: TRBD2; clone size: -
CDR3 DNA: TGTGCCAGCAGCGTGCTCAGGGGGCCAGCTTTCTTT; CDR3 protein: CASSVLRGPAFF; V gene: TRBV5-8; J gene: TRBJ1-1; D gene: TRBD1; clone size: -
CDR3 DNA: TGTGCCAGCAGTTACTCCCCCGGGACAGCCGCCTATAGCAATCAGCCCCAGCATTTT; CDR3 protein: CASSYSPGTAAYSNQPQHF; V gene: TRBV6-2/TRBV6-3; J gene: TRBJ1-5; D gene: TRBD1; clone size: -
CDR3 DNA: TGCGCCAGCAGCTTTACGACAGGGGCTAATTCACCCCTCCACTTT; CDR3 protein: CASSFTTGANSPLHF; V gene: TRBV5-1; J gene: TRBJ1-6; D gene: TRBD1; clone size: -